This TCR beta chain was identified during a study of blood T cell repertoires in COVID-19. Study context: COVID-19 samples collected from the United States, Italy and Spain covered acute and convalescent phases.

The assay was immunoSEQ multiplex PCR, and TCRdb's table has in-frame clones only and misses some. In the table there are about 270,000 clones, approximately 90% of which are singletons. This CDR3 region has 14 residues. Germline V gene lookup returns CDR1 SGHRS and CDR2 YFSETQ. The V end lost 4 bases, the J end lost 8 bases, and 16 bases lay between the germline ends. The J gene is TRBJ2-4, the V gene TRBV5-1; TRBD2 might be the D (6 bases). The TCR originated in a woman aged 25 to 39 with acute COVID-19. The sequenced sample consisted of PBMCs or T cells enriched from blood (not recorded which). The DNA of the CDR3 is TGCGCCAGCAGCCCATGGATCGTAGCGGACATTCAGTACTTC. Translating gives CASSPWIVADIQYF.